A selection of T cell receptor beta chains follows, all from one sample in a study of blood T cell repertoires in COVID-19. Generated by immunoSEQ multiplex PCR, the TCRdb table keeps only in-frame clones and is missing some. The sample has roughly 55,000 clones; roughly 84% are singletons. The sample was peripheral blood. The source of these receptors is a man aged 45 to 65 with active COVID-19. Both conserved end residues are part of each CDR3. Each record gives: D gene, J gene, V gene, CDR3 protein, CDR3 DNA. A D gene is named only where the DNA matches it firmly.

>-|TRBJ1-6|TRBV6-1
CASSDQMNSPLHF
TGTGCCAGCAGTGATCAGATGAATTCACCCCTCCACTTT
>-|TRBJ1-6|TRBV7-9
CASSKSAQRNSPLHF
TGTGCCAGCAGCAAGTCGGCCCAGCGGAATTCACCCCTCCACTTT
>-|TRBJ2-1|TRBV6-6
CASRARGNEQFF
TGTGCCAGCCGCGCTAGGGGCAATGAGCAGTTCTTC
>TRBD1|TRBJ2-5|TRBV7-2
CASSLWGTEETQYF
TGTGCCAGCAGCTTATGGGGGACAGAAGAGACCCAGTACTTC
>-|TRBJ2-2|TRBV7-7
CASSLVGGGTGELFF
TGTGCCAGCAGCTTAGTAGGGGGGGGCACCGGGGAGCTGTTTTTT
>TRBD2|TRBJ2-2|TRBV11-2
CASSLAGGHPGELFF
TGTGCCAGCAGTCTAGCGGGGGGGCACCCCGGGGAGCTGTTTTTT
>TRBD1|TRBJ1-6|TRBV7-8
CASSLQDRVSPLHF
TGTGCCAGCAGCCTACAGGACAGGGTATCACCCCTCCACTTT
>TRBD1|TRBJ1-1|TRBV10-3
CAISKPLQGAPSRTEAFF
TGTGCCATCAGTAAGCCGCTACAGGGGGCTCCCTCGCGAACTGAAGCTTTCTTT
>-|TRBJ1-1|TRBV7-9
CASSLGMNTEAFF
TGTGCCAGCAGCTTAGGTATGAACACTGAAGCTTTCTTT
>-|TRBJ2-5|TRBV5-1
CASSLTGTTQETQYF
TGCGCCAGCAGCTTGACCGGGACAACCCAAGAGACCCAGTACTTC